This TCR beta chain comes out of a study of cytomegalovirus exposure and HLA in healthy donors. For the study at large: The Caucasian-associated ancestry cluster contained 81% of the approximately 400 genotyped donors.

In the PCR, 60 Vbeta and 13 Jbeta primers were used. The protocol was immunoSEQ multiplex PCR, while the TCRdb copy is restricted to in-frame clones and leaves out a portion. The sample lists 200,000 to 250,000 clones; more than 60% were seen once. Though probably carrying unrecorded immune exposures, donors were nominally healthy at sampling. Germline lookup yields CDR1 SEHNR and CDR2 FQNEAQ (reference sequence). Losses at the gene ends were 3 bases for V and 8 bases for J; bases not matched to a gene: 6. The CDR3 sequence is 14 residues long. General study results and limits: There were reportedly fewer N-insertions in an Asian-associated ancestry cluster than the roughly 700-donor mean, in a later analysis. Among the sequence variants, a highly shared cluster was likely an artifact of sequencing.

Concerning this clone itself: Its cognate antigen is unknown.

Sequencing was carried out using PBMCs. This chain connects TRBV7-9 to TRBJ1-3; 8 bases are a match to TRBD1. The receptor was derived from a woman aged 25 to 39 in good health and CMV-seronegative. The chain's CDR3 is CASSLPGGGHTIYF. DNA of the CDR3: TGTGCCAGCAGCTTGCCAGGGGGCGGACACACCATATATTTT. The complete variable domain, with remaining parts taken from reference TRBV7-9 and TRBJ1-3, reads DTGVSQNPRHKITKRGQNVTFRCDPISEHNRLYWYRQTLGQGPEFLTYFQNEAQLEKSRLLSDRFSAERPKGSFSTLEIQRTEQGDSAMYLCASSLPGGGHTIYFGEGSWLTVV.